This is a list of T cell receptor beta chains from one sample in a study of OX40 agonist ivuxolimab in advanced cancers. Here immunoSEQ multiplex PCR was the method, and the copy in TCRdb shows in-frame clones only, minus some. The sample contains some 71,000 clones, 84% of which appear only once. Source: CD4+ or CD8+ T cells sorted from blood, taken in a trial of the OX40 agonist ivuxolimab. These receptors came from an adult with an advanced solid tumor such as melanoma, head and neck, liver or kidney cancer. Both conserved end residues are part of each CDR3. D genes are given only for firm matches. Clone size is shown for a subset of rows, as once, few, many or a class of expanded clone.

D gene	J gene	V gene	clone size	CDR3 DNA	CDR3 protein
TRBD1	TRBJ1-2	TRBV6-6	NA	TGTGCCACCAAGGATGGGGACAGGGTACCAAACTACACCTTC	CATKDGDRVPNYTF
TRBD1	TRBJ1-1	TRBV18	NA	TGTGCCAGCTCACCACGGGACAGTCCGAACACTGAAGCTTTCTTT	CASSPRDSPNTEAFF
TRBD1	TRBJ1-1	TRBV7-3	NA	TGTGCCAGCAACCGGGACAGACAGAACACTGAAGCTTTCTTT	CASNRDRQNTEAFF
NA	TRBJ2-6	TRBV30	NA	TGTGCCGGAGCAGTTTCTGGGGCCAACGTCCTGACTTTC	CAGAVSGANVLTF
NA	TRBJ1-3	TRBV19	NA	TGTGCCAGTAGCTCCCAGGGGTTGCTTGGAAACACCATATATTTT	CASSSQGLLGNTIYF
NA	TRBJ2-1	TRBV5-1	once	TGCGCCAGCAGCTTGGCCTATGAGCAGTTCTTC	CASSLAYEQFF
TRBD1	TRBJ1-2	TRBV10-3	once	TGTGCCATCAGGGGGACAGGGGACTATGGCTACACCTTC	CAIRGTGDYGYTF
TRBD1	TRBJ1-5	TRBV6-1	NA	TGTGCCAGCAGTGACAGGGGGCATCAGCCCCAGCATTTT	CASSDRGHQPQHF
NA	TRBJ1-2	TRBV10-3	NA	TGTGCCATCAGTGACGGGGTCCGGGGGCGTCGGGATGGCTACACCTTC	CAISDGVRGRRDGYTF
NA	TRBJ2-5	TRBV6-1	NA	TGTGCCAGCAACGCGCCCTCGTACCAAGAGACCCAGTACTTC	CASNAPSYQETQYF